This entry lists 13 T cell receptor beta chains sequenced from one sample in a study of beta chain features in type 1 diabetes. Investigators reverse transcribed all isolated RNA, so they sequenced expressed TCRB transcripts. This table comes from immunoSEQ multiplex PCR, and its TCRdb copy is limited to in-frame clones, with some not included. The data hold almost 350,000 clones, with around 8.5% observed a single time. Overall study results and limits: Type 1 diabetes patients had TCRB CDR3s that were shorter (moderately but significantly so) in all four CD4+ subsets.

No antigen has been assigned to these receptors. Sample: central memory CD4+ T cells from blood. The receptors come from a man in his thirties or forties with type 1 diabetes.

J is TRBJ2-5 and V is TRBV18; D ambiguous. In germline, CDR1 is KGHSH, CDR2 LQKENI. V lost 3 bases to trimming and J lost 5 bases, with 10 bases between them. The CDR3 loop spans 13 amino acids. The CDR3 spells CASSPANPETQYF. The CDR3 DNA reads TGTGCCAGCTCACCGGCAAACCCGGAGACCCAGTACTTC.

This chain uses TRBV28 with TRBJ2-7; TRBD1 matches at 9 bases. After removal of 5 bases from V and 2 bases from J, the junction contained 7 bases not matched to a gene. Germline loops: CDR1 MDHEN, CDR2 SYDVKM. The CDR3 contains 15 residues. The CDR3 reads CASSPLRDRAYEQYF. The DNA of the CDR3 is TGTGCCAGCAGTCCTCTTCGGGACAGGGCCTACGAGCAGTACTTC.

This clone was counted a few times. CDR3 amino acids: CASSYDSDIQYF. DNA of the CDR3: TGTGCCAGCAGTTACGACTCGGACATTCAGTACTTC. The rearrangement links TRBV6-5 to TRBJ2-4; no definite D call. CDR3 size: 12 residues. The germline V gene encodes CDR1 MNHEY and CDR2 SVGAGI. The V gene lost 2 bases and the J gene lost 8 bases, with 7 bases spanning the gap.

In its sample, this clone was seen many times. The rearrangement links TRBV11-2 to TRBJ2-1; TRBD1 or TRBD2 may be the D gene (5 bases each). Trimming removed 5 bases at V and 12 bases at J, with 17 bases between. The CDR3 consists of 13 residues. Germline lookup yields CDR1 SGHAT and CDR2 FQNNGV. The chain's CDR3 is CASSQTRDPRQFF. The CDR3 DNA follows: TGTGCCAGCAGCCAGACCCGGGACCCCCGGCAGTTCTTC.

This clone was seen a handful of times. V and J are TRBV5-6 and TRBJ1-2, with a tentative D call TRBD1 (5 bases). CDR1 and CDR2 (germline): SGHDT, YYEEEE. This CDR3 is built from 14 residues. The V end lost 4 bases, the J end lost 3 bases, and 13 bases lay between the germline ends. The DNA of the CDR3 is TGTGCCAGCAGCAAGGGCAGGGTGGACTATGGCTACACCTTC. Encoded protein: CASSKGRVDYGYTF.

This clone was seen a few times. V and J are TRBV10-3 and TRBJ2-3; weak D call: TRBD2 (5 bases). V was clipped by 0 bases and J by 4 bases, with 8 bases between them. In germline, CDR1 is ENHRY, CDR2 SYGVKD. This CDR3 comprises 14 residues. The CDR3 here is CAISESREADTQYF. In nucleotides, the CDR3 is TGTGCCATCAGTGAGTCGAGGGAAGCAGATACGCAGTATTTT.

The V gene is TRBV19, the J gene TRBJ1-2; the D gene is possibly TRBD1 (6 bases). Per the germline V gene, CDR1 is LNHDA and CDR2 is SQIVND (reference sequence). The length of the CDR3 is 13 residues. Deletions cut 7 bases from V and 5 bases from J, with 14 bases between. CDR3 region: CASKNRVEYGYTF. DNA for the CDR3: TGTGCCAGTAAGAACAGGGTAGAGTATGGCTACACCTTC.

Regarding this clone: The germline gene is not matched at one end of the junction; a read error may be the cause. The chain is built from TRBV15 and TRBJ1-1; TRBD1 agrees at 10 bases. Germline lookup yields CDR1 LNHNV and CDR2 YYDKDF (reference sequence). This CDR3 spans 15 amino acids. The CDR3: CATSVLGQGSTEACF. The CDR3 DNA follows: TGTGCCACCAGCGTTCTGGGACAGGGGAGTACTGAAGCTTGCTTT.

The chain couples TRBV5-6 to TRBJ2-5; 10 positions match TRBD2. The CDR3 contains 16 residues. V was clipped by 2 bases and J by 2 bases; unmatched bases: 6. Germline assignment: CDR1 SGHDT and CDR2 YYEEEE. CDR3 residues: CASSFEAGGSQETQYF. The CDR3 DNA reads TGTGCCAGCAGCTTTGAAGCGGGGGGGAGTCAAGAGACCCAGTACTTC.

The sample holds a few counts of this clone. V usage is TRBV7-2 and J usage is TRBJ2-6; D is unclear. This CDR3 contains 15 residues. V was cut by 1 base and J by 0 bases, with 4 bases left in between. In germline, CDR1 is SGHTA, CDR2 FQGNSA. CDR3 sequence: CASSLVLSGANVLTF. As DNA, the CDR3 is TGTGCCAGCAGCTTAGTGCTCTCTGGGGCCAACGTCCTGACTTTC.

This clone was seen a few times. The chain uses TRBV9 and TRBJ1-1, with a tentative D call TRBD1 (5 bases). V was shortened by 3 bases and J by 3 bases, with 18 bases between the two germline ends. CDR1 and CDR2 from the germline V gene are SGDLS and YYNGEE. The CDR3 sequence is 16 residues long. CDR3 bases: TGTGCCAGCAGCGAGCAGGCCGGGGGGACGGACACTGAAGCTTTCTTT. It is translated as CASSEQAGGTDTEAFF.

This clone was counted only a few times. Other DNA sequences in this sample translate to the same CDR3. The rearrangement links TRBV19 to TRBJ2-5; TRBD1 aligns across 7 bases. After removal of 5 bases from V and 1 base from J, the junction contained 1 base not matched to a gene. CDR1 is LNHDA and CDR2 is SQIVND in the germline V gene (reference sequence). The CDR3 is 13 amino acids. The CDR3 region is CASSGTVQETQYF. CDR3 DNA sequence: TGTGCCAGTAGTGGGACAGTCCAAGAGACCCAGTACTTC.

This clone showed up many times. The rearrangement joins TRBV18 to TRBJ1-3; D is uncertain. V shed 2 bases and J shed 0 bases, with 14 bases lying between them. The CDR3 sequence is 17 residues long. Germline CDR1 KGHSH, CDR2 LQKENI. CDR3 nucleotide sequence: TGTGCCAGCTCACCAATCTCAGATCCAGCCTCTGGAAACACCATATATTTT. Its protein product is CASSPISDPASGNTIYF.